The 27 T cell receptor beta chains below all came from one sample that was sequenced in a study of blood T cell repertoires in COVID-19. TCRdb keeps only in-frame clones here, not all; method: immunoSEQ multiplex PCR. The sample lists 380,000 or so clones; more than 80% were seen once. Input material: peripheral blood. These receptors were obtained from a man aged 35 to 55 with acute or convalescent COVID-19.

The rearrangement links TRBV5-4 to TRBJ2-1, with TRBD2 matching 8 bases. Germline CDR1 reads SGHNT; CDR2 reads YYREEE (reference sequence). After removal of 4 bases from V and 1 base from J, the junction contained 13 bases not matched to a gene. The CDR3 runs to 18 residues. Written as DNA, the CDR3 is TGTGCCAGCAGCCCGGAGGCTCGGCGGGGGGTATCCTACAATGAGCAGTTCTTC. It encodes CASSPEARRGVSYNEQFF.

CDR3 loop: CASSEFNGPQHF. Written as DNA, the CDR3 is TGTGCCAGCAGCGAGTTTAACGGGCCCCAGCATTTT. The rearrangement links TRBV13 to TRBJ1-5; D gene uncertain. The germline gives CDR1 PRHDT, CDR2 FYEKMQ (reference sequence). V was shortened by 5 bases and J by 9 bases, with 11 bases between the two germline ends. This CDR3 is built from 12 residues. The full variable domain, completed using reference TRBV13 and TRBJ1-5, is AAGVIQSPRHLIKEKRETATLKCYPIPRHDTVYWYQQGPGQDPQFLISFYEKMQSDKGSIPDRFSAQQFSDYHSELNMSSLELGDSALYFCASSEFNGPQHFGDGTRLSIL.

The CDR3 DNA reads as TGTGCCAGCAGTTCGGGACAACGGAACACTGAAGCTTTCTTT. This translates into CASSSGQRNTEAFF. The chain uses TRBV6-6 and TRBJ1-1, with D possibly TRBD1 on 6 matching bases. CDR1 is MNHNY and CDR2 is SVGAGI in the germline V gene (reference sequence). Between the trimmed V and J ends, which lost 4 bases and 1 base, there was a span of 10 bases. The CDR3 is 14 residues long.

The V gene is TRBV23-1, the J gene TRBJ2-5; 10 bases agree with TRBD2. TRBV23-1 is assigned to the ORF class and has an uncertain function. Trimming at V came to 7 bases and at J to 1 base, leaving 6 bases not matched to a gene. The CDR3 contains 15 residues. CDR3 sequence: CASTQGTSAQETQYF. CDR3 DNA: TGCGCCAGCACGCAAGGGACTAGCGCCCAAGAGACCCAGTACTTC.

The V and J genes are TRBV21-1 and TRBJ1-3. TRBV21-1 is an annotated pseudogene. This CDR3 contains 15 residues. The CDR3 sequence is CASTPRGLSGNTIYF. CDR3 sequence (DNA): TGTGCCAGCACCCCGCGGGGCCTCTCTGGAAACACCATATATTTT.

The chain combines TRBV7-3 with TRBJ2-5; TRBD2 aligns across 10 bases. V was clipped by 4 bases and J by 7 bases; unmatched bases: 12. Germline CDR1 SGHTA, CDR2 FQGTGA. The CDR3 spans 16 residues. The CDR3 loop is CASSSPGTSDRGTQYF. In DNA form, the CDR3 reads TGTGCCAGCAGCTCCCCAGGGACTAGCGACAGAGGGACCCAGTACTTC.

The table lists this clone with a count of one. The V and J genes are TRBV6-5 and TRBJ1-6; 8 bases match TRBD1. J lost 10 bases, V lost 6 bases, and 8 bases had no gene match. This CDR3 contains 14 residues. Germline assignment: CDR1 MNHEY and CDR2 SVGAGI. CDR3 sequence reads: CASSRGQGGSPLHF. Here the CDR3 DNA reads TGTGCCAGCAGCAGAGGACAGGGAGGGTCACCCCTCCACTTT.

The rearrangement joins TRBV14 to TRBJ2-7; D unclear. Trimming took 1 base from V and 6 from J, leaving 16 bases between them. From germline, CDR1 is SGHDN and CDR2 FVKESK. The CDR3 sequence is 15 residues long. CDR3: CASSQVPSKSGEQYF. CDR3 bases: TGTGCCAGCAGCCAAGTCCCGTCTAAGTCCGGCGAGCAGTACTTC. The complete variable domain, with remaining parts taken from reference TRBV14 and TRBJ2-7, reads EAGVTQFPSHSVIEKGQTVTLRCDPISGHDNLYWYRRVMGKEIKFLLHFVKESKQDESGMPNNRFLAERTGGTYSTLKVQPAELEDSGVYFCASSQVPSKSGEQYFGPGTRLTVT.

This chain joins TRBV7-8 and TRBJ1-2; D call uncertain. V gave up 2 bases and J gave up 7 bases, with 14 bases separating them. Germline CDR1 SGHVS, CDR2 FQNEAQ. The CDR3 totals 14 residues. CDR3 amino acids: CASSLLRDSSGYTF. The CDR3, as DNA: TGTGCCAGCAGCTTACTTCGGGATTCTAGTGGCTACACCTTC.

V and J are TRBV5-1 and TRBJ2-2; 7 bases match TRBD1. The CDR3 loop spans 15 amino acids. V lost 4 bases and J lost 0; bases outside the gene matches: 3. Germline V gene data show CDR1 as SGHRS and CDR2 as YFSETQ. The CDR3 coding sequence is TGCGCCAGCAGCCAGGGGGATGCGAACACCGGGGAGCTGTTTTTT. Its protein product is CASSQGDANTGELFF. The whole variable domain, filled in from reference TRBV5-1 and TRBJ2-2, reads KAGVTQTPRYLIKTRGQQVTLSCSPISGHRSVSWYQQTPGQGLQFLFEYFSETQRNKGNFPGRFSGRQFSNSRSEMNVSTLELGDSALYLCASSQGDANTGELFFGEGSRLTVL.

The CDR3 DNA is TGTGCCGCTAACTCGGGGGGGCGAACTGAAGCTTTCTTT. Residues: CAANSGGRTEAFF. This chain connects TRBV6-5 to TRBJ1-1, with D tentatively TRBD1 (6 bases). Germline-derived CDR1 and CDR2 are MNHEY and SVGAGI. The CDR3 consists of 13 residues. V lost 11 bases, J lost 5 bases, and 18 bases lay in between.

The J gene is TRBJ2-5, the V gene TRBV7-8; 10 bases are a match to TRBD2. Germline CDR1 SGHVS, CDR2 FQNEAQ. V shed 4 bases, J shed 5 bases, and the junction held 10 bases outside the gene matches. This CDR3 contains 16 residues. The CDR3 is CASSSSRLAGAETQYF. The CDR3 nucleotides read TGTGCCAGCAGCTCCTCGAGGCTAGCGGGAGCGGAGACCCAGTACTTC.

About this clone: The junction departs from germline at one end; a sequencing error may be responsible. The genes are TRBV29-1 and TRBJ1-2; a possible D gene is TRBD1 (5 bases). The CDR3 contains 13 residues. Germline CDR1 SQVTM, CDR2 ANQGSEA. CDR3 amino acids: CSVEGAGSDGYTF. CDR3 DNA: TGCAGCGTCGAAGGTGCAGGGTCCGATGGCTACACCTTC. Based on the CDR3 plus reference TRBV29-1 and TRBJ1-2, the full variable domain is SAVISQKPSRDICQRGTSLTIQCQVDSQVTMMFWYRQQPGQSLTLIATANQGSEATYESGFVIDKFPISRPNLTFSTLTVSNMSPEDSSIYLCSVEGAGSDGYTFGSGTRLTVV.

Here the CDR3 DNA reads TGCAGCGTTGTACGGACAGGGTGGGCTGAAGCTTTCTTT. Translation: CSVVRTGWAEAFF. The V and J genes are TRBV29-1 and TRBJ1-1, with 8 bases matching TRBD1. J lost 6 bases, V lost 4 bases, and 7 bases had no gene match. CDR3 length equals 13 residues. The germline CDR1 and CDR2 sequences are SQVTM and ANQGSEA.

The rearrangement uses TRBV10-1 and TRBJ2-2; tentatively, D is TRBD2 (5 bases). Germline loops: CDR1 WNHNN, CDR2 SYGVQD (reference sequence). The CDR3 runs to 16 residues. V gave up 3 bases and J gave up 2 bases, with 13 bases separating them. As DNA, the CDR3 is TGCGCCAGCAGTGAAGAGGGTCTACGAAACACCGGGGAGCTGTTTTTT. It yields the protein CASSEEGLRNTGELFF.

The rearrangement uses TRBV6-6 and TRBJ1-5, with 8 positions matching TRBD1. Trimming cost V 5 bases and J 5 bases; bases outside gene matches: 5. Germline CDR1 is MNHNY and CDR2 is SVGAGI (reference sequence). The CDR3 contains 14 residues. The CDR3 loop is CASSQGQVDQPQHF. DNA for the CDR3: TGTGCCAGCAGTCAGGGACAGGTGGATCAGCCCCAGCATTTT.

This rearrangement joins TRBV19 to TRBJ1-2, with D possibly being TRBD1 (5 bases). V was trimmed by 6 bases and J by 4 bases, leaving 21 bases between them. From germline, CDR1 is LNHDA and CDR2 SQIVND (reference sequence). CDR3 size: 16 residues. The CDR3 region is CASRDTGRRTRYGYTF. The CDR3 DNA sequence: TGTGCCAGTAGGGACACGGGCCGTAGGACCCGCTATGGCTACACCTTC.

This chain uses TRBV6-6 with TRBJ2-5, with D unresolved. The CDR3 extends over 15 amino acids. CDR1 and CDR2 from the germline V gene are MNHNY and SVGAGI (reference sequence). The V gene lost 6 bases and the J gene lost 0 bases, with 14 bases spanning the gap. The CDR3 spells CASSPMRPDQETQYF. The CDR3 DNA is TGTGCCAGCAGCCCCATGCGGCCCGACCAAGAGACCCAGTACTTC.

The CDR3 DNA reads TGCACCGCTAGTCGACTAGCGGGGTACAATGAGCAGTTCTTC. Protein: CTASRLAGYNEQFF. The chain employs TRBV20-1 and TRBJ2-1, with TRBD2 matching over 11 bases. Germline assignment: CDR1 DFQATT and CDR2 SNEGSKA (reference sequence). The CDR3 runs to 14 residues.

This clone appeared a single time. The chain recombines TRBV4-1 with TRBJ1-1; D is ambiguous. The CDR3 runs 12 residues. The V gene lost 4 bases and the J gene lost 1 base, with 4 bases spanning the gap. CDR1 MGHRA and CDR2 YSYEKL come from the germline V gene. The DNA of the CDR3 is TGCGCCAGCAGCCCGGGGAACACTGAAGCTTTCTTT. Its translation: CASSPGNTEAFF.

The chain employs TRBV6-2 or TRBV6-3 and TRBJ2-5, with unresolved D. From germline, CDR1 is MNHEY and CDR2 SVGEGT. The CDR3 totals 13 residues. Trimming pared 0 bases from V and 6 bases from J, leaving 8 bases between. DNA of the CDR3: TGTGCCAGCAGTTACTCTTTCGCGCAGACCCAGTACTTC. Amino acids: CASSYSFAQTQYF.

The genes are TRBV5-6 and TRBJ1-3; possible D gene TRBD1, 6 bases. V was cut by 2 bases and J by 5 bases, with 23 bases left in between. Germline V CDR1 and CDR2: SGHDT, YYEEEE. This CDR3 spans 18 amino acids. CDR3 DNA: TGTGCCAGCAGCTTCGTTAGACAGGAAATCTTCGCCCGAAACACCATATATTTT. Its translation: CASSFVRQEIFARNTIYF.

J is TRBJ2-5 and V is TRBV27, with D possibly being TRBD1 (5 bases). The CDR3 length is 13 residues. Germline-derived CDR1 and CDR2 are MNHEY and SMNVEV (reference sequence). The V end lost 3 bases, the J end lost 6 bases, and 11 bases lay between the germline ends. CDR3 amino acids: CASSLGQSKTQYF. In nucleotides, the CDR3 is TGTGCCAGCAGTTTGGGGCAGAGCAAGACCCAGTACTTC.

The chain employs TRBV7-6 and TRBJ2-7; 12 bases align to TRBD2. The CDR3 is 19 residues long. The germline gives CDR1 SGHVS, CDR2 FNYEAQ. V shed 10 bases and J 6 bases; nucleotides not matched to a gene: 25. CDR3 nucleotides: TGTGCCACCCCGGCGGCCCCGAAACCCCGACTAGCGGGAGTACGCGAGCAGTACTTC. Protein sequence: CATPAAPKPRLAGVREQYF.

The V call is TRBV5-5, the J call TRBJ1-2, with D uncertain. Trimming removed 3 bases at V and 3 bases at J, with 12 bases between. Germline values: CDR1 SGHKS, CDR2 YYEKEE (reference sequence). The CDR3 loop spans 14 amino acids. This CDR3 is CASSSSPGDYGYTF. Written as DNA, the CDR3 is TGTGCCAGCAGCTCAAGCCCCGGGGACTATGGCTACACCTTC.

The chain couples TRBV2 to TRBJ1-4, with 7 bases matching TRBD1. In germline, CDR1 is SNHLY, CDR2 FYNNEI. CDR3 size: 15 residues. Trimming removed 2 bases from V and 5 bases from J; junction bases left unmatched: 5. The CDR3 sequence: CASSETGVENEKLFF. In DNA, the CDR3 is TGTGCCAGCAGTGAAACAGGGGTTGAGAATGAAAAACTGTTTTTT.

V usage is TRBV20-1 and J usage is TRBJ1-1, with no clear D. Trimming took off 3 bases at V and 5 bases at J, with 7 bases between the two ends. This CDR3 comprises 11 residues. Germline lookup yields CDR1 DFQATT and CDR2 SNEGSKA (reference sequence). The DNA for the CDR3 is TGCAGTGCTAGCTCGGGTACTGAAGCTTTCTTT. Translation: CSASSGTEAFF.